The present TCR beta chain was sequenced within a study of identical twins. Each cDNA held unique molecular identifiers, and template switching gave it a universal primer site. TCRdb called the 5' RACE reads again in MiXCR, with one record for every CDR3 protein. The table includes 1,800,000 or so distinct CDR3 sequences, about 32% detected once. The CDR3 has 17 amino acids. Germline-derived CDR1 and CDR2 are ENHRY and SYGVKD. J lost 5 bases, V lost 2 bases, and 12 bases had no gene match. Whole-study results and caveats: Modelling underestimated the level of out-of-frame TCR alpha sharing observed in monozygotic twins.

About this clonotype itself: Its antigen is not known.

The TCR was taken from a newborn girl in good health. The specimen was cord blood. The chain couples TRBV10-3 to TRBJ2-7; 10 bases map to TRBD1. This chain's CDR3 is CAISELLSGTGVHEQYF. CDR3 DNA sequence: TGTGCCATCAGTGAGCTGTTATCCGGGACAGGGGTACACGAGCAGTACTTC.